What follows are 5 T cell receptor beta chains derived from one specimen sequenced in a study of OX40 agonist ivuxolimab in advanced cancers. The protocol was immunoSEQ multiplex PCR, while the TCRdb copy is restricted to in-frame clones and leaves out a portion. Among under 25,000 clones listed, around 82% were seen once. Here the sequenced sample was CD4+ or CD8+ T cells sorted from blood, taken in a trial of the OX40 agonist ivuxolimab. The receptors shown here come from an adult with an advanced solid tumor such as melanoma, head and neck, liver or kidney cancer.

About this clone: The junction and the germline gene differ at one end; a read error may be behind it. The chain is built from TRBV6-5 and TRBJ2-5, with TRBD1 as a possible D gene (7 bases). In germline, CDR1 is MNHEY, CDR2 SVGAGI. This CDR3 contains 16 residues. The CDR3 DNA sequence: TGTGCCAGCAGTTACTCGTACAGGGGACTCCAAGGGACCCAGTACTTC. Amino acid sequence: CASSYSYRGLQGTQYF.

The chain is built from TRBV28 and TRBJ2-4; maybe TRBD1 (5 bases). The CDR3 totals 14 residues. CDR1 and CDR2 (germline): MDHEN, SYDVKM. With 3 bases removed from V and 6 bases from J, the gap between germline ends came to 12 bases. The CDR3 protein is CASSFGGQGNIQYF. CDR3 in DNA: TGTGCCAGCAGTTTCGGTGGGCAGGGAAACATTCAGTACTTC.

DNA for the CDR3: TGCGCCAGCAGTGGCGGGGTAGGGAGCTCCTACAATGAGCAGTTCTTC. Translated, it gives CASSGGVGSSYNEQFF. The chain has TRBV10-1 and TRBJ2-1, with TRBD2 as a possible D gene (6 bases). This CDR3 has 16 residues. Between the trimmed V and J ends, which lost 4 bases and 0 bases, there was a span of 13 bases. CDR1 and CDR2 from the germline V gene are WNHNN and SYGVQD (reference sequence).

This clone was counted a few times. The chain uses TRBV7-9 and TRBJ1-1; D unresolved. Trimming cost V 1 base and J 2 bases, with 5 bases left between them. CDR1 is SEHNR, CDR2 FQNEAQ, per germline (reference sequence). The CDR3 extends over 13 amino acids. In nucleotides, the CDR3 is TGTGCCAGCAGCTTAGTGGTTAACACTGAAGCTTTCTTT. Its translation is CASSLVVNTEAFF.

The CDR3 coding sequence is TGTGCCAGCAGCTTATTTGGACAGGGGGGGAACACTGAAGCTTTCTTT. This codes for CASSLFGQGGNTEAFF. This chain joins TRBV5-6 and TRBJ1-1, with 10 nucleotides matching TRBD1. The CDR3 loop spans 16 amino acids. Germline V gene lookup returns CDR1 SGHDT and CDR2 YYEEEE. V shed 2 bases and J 1 base; nucleotides not matched to a gene: 5.